Listed below are T cell receptor beta chains from one sample, sequenced in a study of blood T cell repertoires in COVID-19. Repertoires were generated with immunoSEQ multiplex PCR, while TCRdb's copy carries only in-frame clones and drops some. Of nearly 200,000 clones listed, 80% to 90% are singletons. Sequencing was carried out using PBMCs or T cells enriched from blood (not recorded which). These TCRs come from a woman between 18 and 29 years old who had recovered from COVID-19. CDR3s include the opening cysteine and the closing phenylalanine or tryptophan. Fields, in order: V gene, J gene, clone size, D gene, CDR3 protein, CDR3 DNA. D genes are given only for firm matches. Not all rows give a size; the values are once, few, many and, for expanded clones, a class.

V: TRBV5-8; J: TRBJ2-1; size: -; D: -; CDR3: CASSLGGQLHNEQFF; DNA: TGTGCCAGCAGCTTAGGAGGGCAGCTACACAATGAGCAGTTCTTC
V: TRBV7-9; J: TRBJ2-1; size: -; D: TRBD2; CDR3: CASSQRLAGLLSSYNEQFF; DNA: TGTGCCAGCAGCCAGAGACTAGCGGGGCTACTAAGCTCCTACAATGAGCAGTTCTTC
V: TRBV5-4; J: TRBJ1-5; size: -; D: -; CDR3: CASSASTGQPQHF; DNA: TGTGCCAGCAGCGCCTCGACAGGTCAGCCCCAGCATTTT
V: TRBV19; J: TRBJ1-6; size: -; D: TRBD1; CDR3: CATRQGGVYNSPLHF; DNA: TGTGCCACTCGACAGGGCGGAGTCTATAATTCACCCCTCCACTTT
V: TRBV7-9; J: TRBJ1-1; size: -; D: -; CDR3: CASSSPGLMNTEAFF; DNA: TGTGCCAGCAGCTCTCCGGGACTCATGAACACTGAAGCTTTCTTT
V: TRBV2; J: TRBJ1-6; size: -; D: -; CDR3: CASSELPQGISYNSPLHF; DNA: TGTGCCAGCAGTGAACTTCCCCAGGGTATATCCTATAATTCACCCCTCCACTTT
V: TRBV28; J: TRBJ1-3; size: -; D: TRBD1; CDR3: CASSSQGAEGNTIYF; DNA: TGTGCCAGCAGCTCACAGGGGGCGGAGGGAAACACCATATATTTT
V: TRBV5-6; J: TRBJ2-2; size: few; D: TRBD2; CDR3: CASSLRTSGGFGELFF; DNA: TGTGCCAGCAGCTTACGCACTAGCGGGGGTTTCGGGGAGCTGTTTTTT
V: TRBV6-5; J: TRBJ1-6; size: -; D: -; CDR3: CASSYGGGNNSPLHF; DNA: TGTGCCAGCAGTTACGGTGGGGGGAATAATTCACCCCTCCACTTT
V: TRBV9; J: TRBJ2-2; size: few; D: -; CDR3: CASSVEPSAGELFF; DNA: TGTGCCAGCAGCGTAGAGCCCTCCGCCGGGGAGCTGTTTTTT
V: TRBV27; J: TRBJ2-3; size: -; D: -; CDR3: CASSQTPNTDTQYF; DNA: TGTGCCAGCAGTCAGACACCAAACACAGATACGCAGTATTTT
V: TRBV7-9; J: TRBJ1-1; size: -; D: -; CDR3: CASSPPPDRKNTEAFF; DNA: TGTGCCAGCAGCCCACCCCCGGACAGAAAGAACACTGAAGCTTTCTTT
V: TRBV29-1; J: TRBJ1-1; size: -; D: -; CDR3: CSVSVTMNTEAFF; DNA: TGCAGCGTTTCTGTGACTATGAACACTGAAGCTTTCTTT
V: TRBV6-5; J: TRBJ1-1; size: -; D: -; CDR3: CASSIPTANTEAFF; DNA: TGTGCCAGCAGTATCCCAACAGCGAACACTGAAGCTTTCTTT
V: TRBV4-1; J: TRBJ2-1; size: -; D: -; CDR3: CASSQEGDTYNEQFF; DNA: TGCGCCAGCAGCCAAGAGGGGGACACCTACAATGAGCAGTTCTTC
V: TRBV7-9; J: TRBJ2-2; size: -; D: -; CDR3: CASSLQGTGELFF; DNA: TGTGCCAGCAGCTTACAGGGTACCGGGGAGCTGTTTTTT
V: TRBV6-4; J: TRBJ2-2; size: -; D: -; CDR3: CASSDARQELFF; DNA: TGTGCCAGCAGTGACGCCCGACAGGAGCTGTTTTTT
V: TRBV10-3; J: TRBJ2-5; size: -; D: TRBD2; CDR3: CAISRGGQSETQYF; DNA: TGTGCCATCAGTCGGGGGGGCCAGTCAGAGACCCAGTACTTC
V: TRBV5-1; J: TRBJ2-6; size: -; D: -; CDR3: CASSLENPSSGANVLTF; DNA: TGCGCCAGCAGCTTGGAGAACCCGAGCTCTGGGGCCAACGTCCTGACTTTC
V: TRBV27; J: TRBJ1-2; size: -; D: -; CDR3: CASSLQGSLGYTF; DNA: TGTGCCAGCAGTCTACAGGGTTCGCTCGGCTACACCTTC
V: TRBV7-9; J: TRBJ2-6; size: -; D: -; CDR3: CASSRAGANVLTF; DNA: TGTGCCAGCAGCCGAGCGGGGGCCAACGTCCTGACTTTC
V: TRBV7-3; J: TRBJ2-3; size: -; D: TRBD2; CDR3: CASSYGLAGGLSDTQYF; DNA: TGTGCCAGCAGCTACGGGTTAGCGGGGGGCTTGTCAGATACGCAGTATTTT
V: TRBV7-9; J: TRBJ1-4; size: -; D: -; CDR3: CASSLNIATNEKLFF; DNA: TGTGCCAGCAGCTTAAATATTGCAACTAATGAAAAACTGTTTTTT
V: TRBV5-1; J: TRBJ2-2; size: -; D: -; CDR3: CASSFSSSNTGELFF; DNA: TGCGCCAGCAGCTTTTCGTCTTCGAACACCGGGGAGCTGTTTTTT
V: TRBV28; J: TRBJ1-2; size: -; D: -; CDR3: CASSLAGSRYGYTF; DNA: TGTGCCAGCAGTTTAGCAGGCAGTCGCTATGGCTACACCTTC
V: TRBV2; J: TRBJ2-1; size: -; D: TRBD1; CDR3: CASRDPTGEVSYNEQFF; DNA: TGTGCCAGCAGGGATCCGACAGGGGAGGTTTCCTACAATGAGCAGTTCTTC
V: TRBV7-2; J: TRBJ1-5; size: -; D: -; CDR3: CASSPTGSPNQPQHF; DNA: TGTGCCAGCAGCCCCACAGGGAGCCCCAATCAGCCCCAGCATTTT
V: TRBV19; J: TRBJ1-2; size: -; D: -; CDR3: CASSPEGYGYTF; DNA: TGTGCCTCATCCCCGGAGGGATATGGCTACACCTTC
V: TRBV10-3; J: TRBJ1-6; size: -; D: TRBD1; CDR3: CAISFTRRQGNDSPLHF; DNA: TGTGCCATCAGTTTTACCCGACGACAGGGGAATGATTCACCCCTCCACTTT
V: TRBV28; J: TRBJ1-2; size: -; D: -; CDR3: CASRLGGIDYGYTF; DNA: TGTGCCAGCCGCCTGGGGGGGATAGACTATGGCTACACCTTC
V: TRBV28; J: TRBJ2-1; size: -; D: TRBD2; CDR3: CASSFEGLAVYYNEQFF; DNA: TGTGCCAGCAGTTTCGAGGGACTAGCGGTTTACTACAATGAGCAGTTCTTC
V: TRBV12-5; J: TRBJ2-3; size: once; D: TRBD1; CDR3: CASGLVQGGRGSDTQYF; DNA: TGTGCTAGTGGTTTGGTACAGGGGGGCAGAGGTTCTGATACGCAGTATTTT
V: TRBV2; J: TRBJ2-3; size: -; D: -; CDR3: CASSEEAGLPTDTQYF; DNA: TGTGCCAGCAGTGAAGAGGCAGGACTCCCTACAGATACGCAGTATTTT
V: TRBV6-5; J: TRBJ2-5; size: -; D: -; CDR3: CASRPDYPLETQYF; DNA: TGTGCCAGCAGACCCGACTATCCCTTAGAGACCCAGTACTTC
V: TRBV7-9; J: TRBJ2-1; size: few; D: -; CDR3: CASSLGRNEQFF; DNA: TGTGCCAGCAGCTTAGGCAGGAATGAGCAGTTCTTC
V: TRBV9; J: TRBJ1-3; size: -; D: -; CDR3: CASSPDGGSGNTIYF; DNA: TGTGCCAGCAGCCCCGACGGAGGCTCTGGAAACACCATATATTTT
V: TRBV5-1; J: TRBJ1-1; size: -; D: -; CDR3: CASSLTENTEAFF; DNA: TGCGCCAGCAGCCTGACAGAGAACACTGAAGCTTTCTTT
V: TRBV13; J: TRBJ1-1; size: -; D: -; CDR3: CASSRGRMNTEAFF; DNA: TGTGCCAGCAGTCGGGGGAGAATGAACACTGAAGCTTTCTTT
V: TRBV7-9; J: TRBJ1-4; size: -; D: -; CDR3: CASSLQEANEKLFF; DNA: TGTGCCAGCAGCTTACAGGAGGCTAATGAAAAACTGTTTTTT
V: TRBV19; J: TRBJ2-7; size: -; D: TRBD2; CDR3: CASSIGGGVHYEQYF; DNA: TGTGCCAGTAGTATTGGCGGGGGGGTTCACTACGAGCAGTACTTC
V: TRBV30; J: TRBJ2-3; size: -; D: TRBD1; CDR3: CASSGQGGSTDTQYF; DNA: TGTGCCTCCTCTGGACAGGGTGGCAGCACAGATACGCAGTATTTT
V: TRBV28; J: TRBJ2-2; size: -; D: -; CDR3: CASSLWGGVTGELFF; DNA: TGTGCCAGCAGTTTATGGGGGGGAGTCACCGGGGAGCTGTTTTTT